This T cell receptor beta chain was sequenced during a study of human T cells and chemical hapten exposure. Unique molecular identifiers were attached to individual cDNA molecules during library preparation. In the study's own analysis: A per-sample median of 95,638 TCRs was observed, with counts ranging from about 23,224 to 690,600. A single record per CDR3 protein comes from TCRdb applying MiXCR to the 5' RACE reads. These V and J calls rely on TCRdb rather than the paper's analysis. Of tens of thousands of distinct CDR3 sequences listed, 7.7% are singletons. The CDR3 loop spans 17 amino acids. V was cut by 4 bases and J by 4 bases, with 19 bases left in between. Germline loops: CDR1 LGHNA, CDR2 YSLEER. Researchers extracted total RNA from unfractionated whole blood. General study points: TCRs exceeding 1 in 1000 frequency stayed unchanged with DPC sensitization.

As to this clonotype: The antigen is not known.

The receptor was derived from a male donor in good health. V and J are TRBV4-3 and TRBJ2-2; maybe TRBD2 (6 bases). The CDR3 sequence: CASSPGERAGITGELFF. The CDR3 nucleotides read TGCGCCAGCAGCCCGGGGGAAAGGGCAGGAATCACCGGGGAGCTGTTTTTT.